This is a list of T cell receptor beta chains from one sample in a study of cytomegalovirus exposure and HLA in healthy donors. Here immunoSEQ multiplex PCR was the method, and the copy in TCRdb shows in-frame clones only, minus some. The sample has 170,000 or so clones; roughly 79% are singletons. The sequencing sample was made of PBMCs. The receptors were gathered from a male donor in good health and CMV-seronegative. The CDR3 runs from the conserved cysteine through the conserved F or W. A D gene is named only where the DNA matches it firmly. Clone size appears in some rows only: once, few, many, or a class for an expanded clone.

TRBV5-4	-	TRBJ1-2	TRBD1	TGTGCCAGCAGCTTGGGGACAGGCCCCTATGGCTACACCTTC	CASSLGTGPYGYTF
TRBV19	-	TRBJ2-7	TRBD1	TGTGCCAGTAGGGGACAGGGGCTATCCTACGAGCAGTACTTC	CASRGQGLSYEQYF
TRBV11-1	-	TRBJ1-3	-	TGTGCCAGCAGCGACCACAGGGACCCCTCTGGAAACACCATATATTTT	CASSDHRDPSGNTIYF
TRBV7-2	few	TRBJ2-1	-	TGTGCCAGCAGCTTGACTATCCTCAATGAGCAGTTCTTC	CASSLTILNEQFF
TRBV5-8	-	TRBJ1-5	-	TGTGCCAGCAGCTTTCCCCACGACAGTAGGGGCAATCAGCCCCAGCATTTT	CASSFPHDSRGNQPQHF
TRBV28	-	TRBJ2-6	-	TGTGCCAGCCTCCAGTTCTCTGGGGCCAACGTCCTGACTTTC	CASLQFSGANVLTF
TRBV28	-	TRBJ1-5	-	TGTGCCAGCAGTTTACCGAGGTTGGACAGAGGCAATCAGCCCCAGCATTTT	CASSLPRLDRGNQPQHF
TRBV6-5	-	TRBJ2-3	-	TGTGCCAGCAGTTATGCGGTTAGCACAGATACGCAGTATTTT	CASSYAVSTDTQYF
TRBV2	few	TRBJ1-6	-	TGTGCCAGCAGTGAAGAGATGGAGTCACCCCTCCACTTT	CASSEEMESPLHF
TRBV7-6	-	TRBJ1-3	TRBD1	TGTGCCAGCAGCTTAGCCCACAGGGGCTCTGGAAACACCATATATTTT	CASSLAHRGSGNTIYF
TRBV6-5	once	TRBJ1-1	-	TGTGCCAGCAGTTATGGGCAGCCCACTGAAGCTTTCTTT	CASSYGQPTEAFF
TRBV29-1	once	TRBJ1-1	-	TGCAGCGTTGGCACAGGGCTGAACACTGAAGCTTTCTTT	CSVGTGLNTEAFF
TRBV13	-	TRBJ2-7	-	TGTGCCAGCAGCCCGGCCTACGAGCAGTACTTC	CASSPAYEQYF
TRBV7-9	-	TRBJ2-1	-	TGTTCCAGCAGCCCTAGCTTCAATGAGCAGTTCTTC	CSSSPSFNEQFF
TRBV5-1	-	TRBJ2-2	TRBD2	TGCGCCAGCAGCTTGGGAGGACTAGCGGGACACGGGGAGCTGTTTTTT	CASSLGGLAGHGELFF
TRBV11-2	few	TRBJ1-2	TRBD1	TGTGCCAGCAGTGGACAGGACGACCCTAACTATGGCTACACCTTC	CASSGQDDPNYGYTF
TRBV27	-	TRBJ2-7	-	TGTGCCAGCAGTCTTACAGGGTCCCCCACCTACGAGCAGTACTTC	CASSLTGSPTYEQYF
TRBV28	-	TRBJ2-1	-	TGTGCCAGCACTCCCCTAGCTGTCTCCTACAATGAGCAGTTCTTC	CASTPLAVSYNEQFF
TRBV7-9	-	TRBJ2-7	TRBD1	TGTGCCAGCAGCGTAGCCGGGACAGGGGACGGCTACGAGCAGTACTTC	CASSVAGTGDGYEQYF
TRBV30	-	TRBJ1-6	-	TGTGCCTGGAGTGTGTTCCCCCGGGTCTCCTCCCTCCACTTT	CAWSVFPRVSSLHF
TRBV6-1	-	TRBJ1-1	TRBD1	TGTGCCAGCAGTGGACAGGGGAGGACTGAAGCTTTCTTT	CASSGQGRTEAFF
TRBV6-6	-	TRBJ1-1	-	TGTGCCAGCAGCAGGGCGGACACTGAAGCTTTCTTT	CASSRADTEAFF
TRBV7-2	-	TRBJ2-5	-	TGTGCCAGCAGCCCGGCCCAGGGCGCCCAAGAGACCCAGTACTTC	CASSPAQGAQETQYF
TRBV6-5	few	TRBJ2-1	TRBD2	TGTGCCAGCAGTCCGGGACTAGCGGGATATGAGCAGTTCTTC	CASSPGLAGYEQFF
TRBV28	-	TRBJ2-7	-	TGTGCCAGCAGTTTAACCTCCCCGAGGGAGCAGTACTTC	CASSLTSPREQYF
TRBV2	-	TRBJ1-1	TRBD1	TGTGCCAGCAGAGACGAGACAGGGTACTTAGTTTCGGCTTTCTTT	CASRDETGYLVSAFF